Below, one T cell receptor (beta chain) is given with its context. Antigen specificity is unknown. These data belong to a study of cytomegalovirus exposure and HLA in healthy donors. The CDR3 spans 12 residues. V lost 2 bases to trimming and J lost 10 bases, with 11 bases between them. The germline V gene encodes CDR1 MDHEN and CDR2 SYDVKM. PCR amplification relied on 60 Vbeta primers (plus 13 Jbeta primers). Here immunoSEQ multiplex PCR was the method, and the copy in TCRdb shows in-frame clones only, minus some. The sample includes approximately 180,000 clones, around 80% seen only once; the top ten take roughly 3.7%. Broader study findings: Accurate predictions that matched the HLA-A and HLA-B alleles of most subjects were reportedly made from TCR beta sequences.

This clonotype was sampled from a woman aged 55-69 years in good health and CMV-seropositive. This sequence joins TRBV28 and TRBJ1-1; no clear D. Sample: PBMCs. The CDR3 region has the DNA TGTGCCAGCAGTTTAGCCGACTTAAGAGCTTTCTTT. It codes for CASSLADLRAFF. Full variable domain (remainder filled in from reference TRBV28 and TRBJ1-1): DVKVTQSSRYLVKRTGEKVFLECVQDMDHENMFWYRQDPGLGLRLIYFSYDVKMKEKGDIPEGYSVSREKKERFSLILESASTNQTSMYLCASSLADLRAFFGQGTRLTVV.